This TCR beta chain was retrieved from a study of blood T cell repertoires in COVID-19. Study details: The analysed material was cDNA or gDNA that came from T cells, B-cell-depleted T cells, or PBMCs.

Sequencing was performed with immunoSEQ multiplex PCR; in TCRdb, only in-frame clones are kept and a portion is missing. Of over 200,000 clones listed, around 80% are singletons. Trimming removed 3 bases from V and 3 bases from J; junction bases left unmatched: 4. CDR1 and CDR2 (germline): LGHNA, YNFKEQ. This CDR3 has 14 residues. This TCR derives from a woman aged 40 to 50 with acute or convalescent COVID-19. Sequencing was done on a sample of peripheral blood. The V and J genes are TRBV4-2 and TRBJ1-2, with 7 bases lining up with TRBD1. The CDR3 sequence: CASSQRGRDYGYTF. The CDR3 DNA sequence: TGTGCCAGCAGCCAGAGGGGGCGCGACTATGGCTACACCTTC.